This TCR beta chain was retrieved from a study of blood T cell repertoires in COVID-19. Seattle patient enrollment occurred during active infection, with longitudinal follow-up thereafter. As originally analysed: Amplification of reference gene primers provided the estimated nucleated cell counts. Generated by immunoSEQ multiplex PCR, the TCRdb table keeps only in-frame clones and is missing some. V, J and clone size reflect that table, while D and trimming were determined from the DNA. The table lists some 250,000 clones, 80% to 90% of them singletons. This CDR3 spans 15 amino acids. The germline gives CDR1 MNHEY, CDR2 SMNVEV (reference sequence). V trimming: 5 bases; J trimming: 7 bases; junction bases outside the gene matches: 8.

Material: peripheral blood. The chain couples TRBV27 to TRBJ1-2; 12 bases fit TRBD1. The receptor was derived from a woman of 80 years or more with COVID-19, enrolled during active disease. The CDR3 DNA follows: TGTGCCAGCAGTCCGAGGGACAGGGGGCTAGGTGGCTACACCTTC. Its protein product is CASSPRDRGLGGYTF.